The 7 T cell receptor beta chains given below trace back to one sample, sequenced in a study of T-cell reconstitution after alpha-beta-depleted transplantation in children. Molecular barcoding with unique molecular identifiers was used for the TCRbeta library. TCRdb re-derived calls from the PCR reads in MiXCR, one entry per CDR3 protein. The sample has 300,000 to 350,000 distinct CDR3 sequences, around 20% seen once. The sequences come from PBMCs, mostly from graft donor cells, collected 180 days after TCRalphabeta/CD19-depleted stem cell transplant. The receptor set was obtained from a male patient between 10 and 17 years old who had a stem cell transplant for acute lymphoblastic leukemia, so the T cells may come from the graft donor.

CDR3 in amino acids: CASSQELRESYGYTF. In DNA, the CDR3 is TGCGCCAGCAGCCAAGAGCTCCGGGAGAGCTATGGCTACACCTTC. This chain connects TRBV4-1 to TRBJ1-2; unclear D gene. V was clipped by 0 bases and J by 4 bases, with 12 bases between them. The CDR3 sequence is 15 residues long. Germline CDR1 is MGHRA and CDR2 is YSYEKL.

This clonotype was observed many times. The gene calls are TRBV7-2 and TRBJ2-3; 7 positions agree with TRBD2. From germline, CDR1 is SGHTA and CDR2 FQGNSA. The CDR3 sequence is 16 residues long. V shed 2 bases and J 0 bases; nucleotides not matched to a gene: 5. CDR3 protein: CASSLSQAGSTDTQYF. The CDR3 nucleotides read TGTGCCAGCAGCTTATCTCAAGCGGGAAGCACAGATACGCAGTATTTT.

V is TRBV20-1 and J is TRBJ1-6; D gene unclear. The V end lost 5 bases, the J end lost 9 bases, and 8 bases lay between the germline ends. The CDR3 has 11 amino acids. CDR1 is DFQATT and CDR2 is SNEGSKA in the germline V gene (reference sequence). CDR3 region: CSAPGSSPLHF. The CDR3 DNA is TGCAGTGCTCCGGGGAGTTCACCCCTCCACTTT.

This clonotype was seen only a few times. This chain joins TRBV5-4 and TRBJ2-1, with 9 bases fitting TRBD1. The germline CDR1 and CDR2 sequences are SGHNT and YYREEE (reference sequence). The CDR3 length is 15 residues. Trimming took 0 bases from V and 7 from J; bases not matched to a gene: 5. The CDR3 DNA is TGTGCCAGCAGCTTGGGTGGACAGGGGAGGAATGAGCAGTTCTTC. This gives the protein CASSLGGQGRNEQFF.

The CDR3 reads CASSVASFYSTDTQYF. Here the CDR3 DNA reads TGTGCCAGCAGCGTAGCGTCCTTTTATAGCACAGATACGCAGTATTTT. The chain carries TRBV9 and TRBJ2-3; D gene unclear. Looked up from germline, CDR1 is SGDLS and CDR2 is YYNGEE. This CDR3 spans 16 amino acids. Trimming stripped 0 bases from V and 0 bases from J, with 11 bases between.

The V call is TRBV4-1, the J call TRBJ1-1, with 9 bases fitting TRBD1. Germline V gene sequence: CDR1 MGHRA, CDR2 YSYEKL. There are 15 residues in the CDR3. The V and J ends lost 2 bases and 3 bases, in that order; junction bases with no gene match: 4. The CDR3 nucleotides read TGCGCCAGCAGCCAAAAAACAGGGGGCTACACTGAAGCTTTCTTT. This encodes CASSQKTGGYTEAFF.

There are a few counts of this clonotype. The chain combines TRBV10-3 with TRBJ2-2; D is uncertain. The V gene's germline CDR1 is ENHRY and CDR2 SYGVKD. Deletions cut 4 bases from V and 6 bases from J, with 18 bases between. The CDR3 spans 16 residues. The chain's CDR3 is CAISGAWAIKAGELFF. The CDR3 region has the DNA TGTGCCATCAGTGGCGCGTGGGCTATCAAAGCCGGGGAGCTGTTTTTT.